The 15 T cell receptor beta chains in this list originate from one sample, sequenced in a study of radiotherapy plus CTLA-4 blockade in lung cancer. Assay: immunoSEQ multiplex PCR; the TCRdb copy retains only in-frame clones and omits some. The top ten clones hold roughly 15% of a sample with some 71,000 clones, 70% to 80% of them seen once. Sequenced material: peripheral blood, taken from a patient treated with radiotherapy plus ipilimumab. The receptors were sampled from a human donor with non-small cell lung cancer whose response to radiotherapy plus ipilimumab could not be evaluated. Some clones in this sample may be carry-over from other donors' samples.

V is TRBV7-2 and J is TRBJ2-2; a possible D gene is TRBD1 (6 bases). The V and J ends lost 4 bases and 6 bases respectively, with 15 bases between them. Germline V CDR1 and CDR2: SGHTA, FQGNSA. The CDR3 loop spans 15 amino acids. The CDR3 protein is CASSYPGAPSGELFF. The CDR3 nucleotides read TGTGCCAGCAGCTACCCAGGGGCCCCCTCCGGGGAGCTGTTTTTT.

The V call is TRBV2, the J call TRBJ2-3; D is unresolved. The CDR3 spans 14 residues. CDR1 SNHLY and CDR2 FYNNEI come from the germline V gene. Trimming shortened V by 1 base and J by 2 bases, and 7 bases separated the two germline ends. The CDR3 sequence: CASSEDIHTDTQYF. DNA of the CDR3: TGTGCCAGCAGTGAAGATATACACACAGATACGCAGTATTTT.

The chain carries TRBV5-6 and TRBJ2-1; 12 positions agree with TRBD2. This CDR3 spans 15 amino acids. V shed 0 bases and J 13 bases; nucleotides not matched to a gene: 8. The germline V gene has CDR1 SGHDT and CDR2 YYEEEE. CDR3 protein: CASSLELAGGLPQFF. In DNA form, the CDR3 reads TGTGCCAGCAGCTTGGAACTAGCGGGGGGTCTTCCCCAGTTCTTC. The full variable domain, its missing parts supplied by reference TRBV5-6 and TRBJ2-1, is DAGVTQSPTHLIKTRGQQVTLRCSPKSGHDTVSWYQQALGQGPQFIFQYYEEEERQRGNFPDRFSGHQFPNYSSELNVNALLLGDSALYLCASSLELAGGLPQFFGPGTRLTVL.

CDR3 bases: TGTGCCAGCAGCTATCGGGACAGCTACGAGCAGTACTTC. Translated, it gives CASSYRDSYEQYF. The chain is built from TRBV5-6 and TRBJ2-7, with 7 bases fitting TRBD1. The germline gives CDR1 SGHDT, CDR2 YYEEEE. The CDR3 contains 13 residues. With 3 bases clipped from V and 3 bases from J, the junction kept 3 bases outside the gene matches.

CDR3 nucleotide sequence: TGTGCCAGCAGTTCGGGCCGGGGGGCTTTATATGGCTACACCTTC. This gives the protein CASSSGRGALYGYTF. The chain couples TRBV2 to TRBJ1-2, with D perhaps TRBD1 (6 bases). This CDR3 is 15 amino acids long. V lost 5 bases and J lost 5, with 18 bases in between. CDR1 is SNHLY, CDR2 FYNNEI, per germline.

This clone was seen only once. V usage is TRBV7-9 and J usage is TRBJ1-4; D is possibly TRBD1 (6 bases). The CDR3 is 16 residues long. Germline CDR1 and CDR2: SEHNR and FQNEAQ (reference sequence). V dropped 5 bases and J dropped 0 bases, with 13 bases sitting between them. CDR3 DNA: TGTGCCAGCAGCACATACAGGGTCGCAACTAATGAAAAACTGTTTTTT. Protein product: CASSTYRVATNEKLFF.

The chain recombines TRBV5-1 with TRBJ1-2, with TRBD1 identical over 7 bases. The junction had 5 bases not matched to a gene; V was cut back by 2 bases and J by 4 bases. The CDR3 has 14 residues. CDR1 and CDR2 from the germline V gene are SGHRS and YFSETQ. The chain's CDR3 is CASSLTGATYGYTF. The DNA for the CDR3 is TGCGCCAGCAGCTTAACAGGGGCGACCTATGGCTACACCTTC.

In this sample, this clone turned up a few times. The J gene is TRBJ2-7, the V gene TRBV10-3, with 8 bases identical to TRBD2. CDR1 ENHRY and CDR2 SYGVKD come from the germline V gene. Losses at the gene ends were 6 bases for V and 5 bases for J; bases not matched to a gene: 9. The CDR3 consists of 14 residues. The CDR3 region is CAIRSPGLEDEQYF. The CDR3 DNA reads as TGTGCCATCAGATCACCGGGACTAGAAGACGAGCAGTACTTC.

The V call is TRBV10-3, the J call TRBJ1-5; TRBD1 matches at 10 bases. CDR3 length equals 16 residues. The germline V gene encodes CDR1 ENHRY and CDR2 SYGVKD. The ends lost 6 bases at V and 1 base at J; junction bases unmatched: 6. The CDR3 sequence: CAIRDDRGRSNQPQHF. In nucleotides, the CDR3 is TGTGCCATCAGGGATGACAGGGGGCGAAGCAATCAGCCCCAGCATTTT.

This rearrangement joins TRBV9 to TRBJ1-1; TRBD1 matches at 7 bases. Germline-derived CDR1 and CDR2 are SGDLS and YYNGEE. The CDR3 contains 15 residues. With 4 bases clipped from V and 1 base from J, the junction kept 7 bases outside the gene matches. CDR3 in amino acids: CASSYSGGRNTEAFF. In nucleotides, the CDR3 is TGTGCCAGCAGCTACTCAGGGGGACGGAACACTGAAGCTTTCTTT.

This rearrangement joins TRBV15 to TRBJ1-4, with 8 bases aligning to TRBD1. There are 14 residues in the CDR3. Germline assignment: CDR1 LNHNV and CDR2 YYDKDF (reference sequence). V was clipped by 3 bases and J by 8 bases; unmatched bases: 5. CDR3 in DNA: TGTGCCACCAGCAGGGGGGGGACAGGAGAAAAACTGTTTTTT. Protein product: CATSRGGTGEKLFF.

The chain combines TRBV2 with TRBJ2-7; the D gene could be TRBD1 or TRBD2 (9 bases each). The CDR3 totals 15 residues. The V end was cut by 6 bases, the J end by 3 bases, with 18 bases between. CDR1 SNHLY and CDR2 FYNNEI come from the germline V gene. The DNA of the CDR3 is TGTGCCAGCAGGACAGGGGGTAGCGGGGGCTACGAGCAGTACTTC. Translated, it gives CASRTGGSGGYEQYF.

The chain joins TRBV5-4 to TRBJ1-2; D is perhaps TRBD1 (6 bases). V was clipped by 6 bases and J by 4 bases, with 22 bases between them. The V gene's germline CDR1 is SGHNT and CDR2 YYREEE (reference sequence). The CDR3 has 16 residues. This chain's CDR3 is CASIRDIPGKTYGYTF. CDR3 DNA: TGTGCCAGCATTAGGGACATACCAGGAAAGACCTATGGCTACACCTTC. Based on the CDR3 plus reference TRBV5-4 and TRBJ1-2, the full variable domain is ETGVTQSPTHLIKTRGQQVTLRCSSQSGHNTVSWYQQALGQGPQFIFQYYREEENGRGNFPPRFSGLQFPNYSSELNVNALELDDSALYLCASIRDIPGKTYGYTFGSGTRLTVV.

This chain links TRBV9 with TRBJ1-1; TRBD1 agrees at 11 bases. This CDR3 spans 17 amino acids. V dropped 0 bases and J dropped 0; count of bases not matched to a gene: 4. Germline V gene sequence: CDR1 SGDLS, CDR2 YYNGEE. The CDR3 bases are TGTGCCAGCAGCGTAGTAGGGACAGGGGGAATGAACACTGAAGCTTTCTTT. The encoded protein is CASSVVGTGGMNTEAFF. Filled out from reference TRBV9 and TRBJ1-1, the complete variable domain reads DSGVTQTPKHLITATGQRVTLRCSPRSGDLSVYWYQQSLDQGLQFLIQYYNGEERAKGNILERFSAQQFPDLHSELNLSSLELGDSALYFCASSVVGTGGMNTEAFFGQGTRLTVV.

J is TRBJ2-7 and V is TRBV7-2; 14 bases agree with TRBD2. CDR3 length: 16 amino acids. The ends lost 3 bases at V and 4 bases at J; junction bases unmatched: 5. Germline CDR1 and CDR2: SGHTA and FQGNSA. CDR3 DNA: TGTGCCAGCAGCTTGACTAGCGGGGGGGCCGGTTACGAGCAGTACTTC. As protein: CASSLTSGGAGYEQYF.